Following are 10 T cell receptor beta chains from one sample sequenced in a study of OX40 agonist ivuxolimab in advanced cancers. The data were produced by immunoSEQ multiplex PCR, yet TCRdb's version contains in-frame clones alone and is incomplete. The repertoire has some 74,000 clones, 75% to 95% of them found once; the top ten carry around 6.5%. The sample here was CD4+ or CD8+ T cells sorted from blood, taken in a trial of the OX40 agonist ivuxolimab. The receptors were sampled from an adult with an advanced solid tumor such as melanoma, head and neck, liver or kidney cancer.

This chain links TRBV2 with TRBJ1-2; the D gene is possibly TRBD1 (5 bases). The V gene lost 6 bases and the J gene lost 7 bases, with 18 bases spanning the gap. The CDR3 has 14 residues. Germline-derived CDR1 and CDR2 are SNHLY and FYNNEI. The CDR3 nucleotides read TGTGCCAGCAGATCGACAGCCAGCACCTTTGGCTACACCTTC. The encoded protein is CASRSTASTFGYTF.

This rearrangement joins TRBV5-4 to TRBJ2-1, with 9 bases lining up with TRBD2. This CDR3 region has 15 residues. The germline V gene encodes CDR1 SGHNT and CDR2 YYREEE (reference sequence). The junction had 3 bases not matched to a gene; V was cut back by 0 bases and J by 5 bases. CDR3 region: CASSLGGRDNNEQFF. Here the CDR3 DNA reads TGTGCCAGCAGCTTGGGCGGGAGGGATAACAATGAGCAGTTCTTC.

V gene TRBV6-1 combines with J gene TRBJ2-3, with D maybe TRBD2 (6 bases). Germline values: CDR1 MNHNS, CDR2 SASEGT. The ends were cut back, 8 bases at V and 4 bases at J, with 13 bases in the middle. This CDR3 spans 13 amino acids. The CDR3 protein is CASVTGVADTQYF. Here the CDR3 DNA reads TGTGCCAGCGTCACGGGAGTGGCAGATACGCAGTATTTT.

V and J are TRBV30 and TRBJ1-1; D is uncertain. Per germline, CDR1 GTSNPN and CDR2 SVGIG (reference sequence). CDR3 size: 13 residues. With 0 bases removed from V and 1 base from J, the gap between germline ends came to 6 bases. The CDR3 is CAWSVRPNTEAFF. The DNA for the CDR3 is TGTGCCTGGAGTGTACGGCCGAACACTGAAGCTTTCTTT.

This clone is a singleton in its sample. The chain couples TRBV6-1 to TRBJ2-1, with 8 positions matching TRBD2. Germline CDR1 and CDR2: MNHNS and SASEGT. This CDR3 is built from 17 residues. V trimming: 0 bases; J trimming: 9 bases; junction bases outside the gene matches: 13. CDR3 sequence reads: CASSEAGARTSGGEQFF. CDR3 in DNA: TGTGCCAGCAGTGAAGCTGGGGCTAGGACCAGCGGGGGTGAGCAGTTCTTC.

This chain joins TRBV5-6 and TRBJ2-7, with a weak D call TRBD1 (7 bases). From germline, CDR1 is SGHDT and CDR2 YYEEEE. The CDR3 loop spans 15 amino acids. Deletions cut 1 base from V and 2 bases from J, with 13 bases between. CDR3 in amino acids: CASSLPQGGPYEQYF. The DNA for the CDR3 is TGTGCCAGCAGCTTGCCCCAGGGGGGACCCTACGAGCAGTACTTC.

The genes are TRBV14 and TRBJ2-7, with 10 bases that match TRBD2. The CDR3 sequence is 17 residues long. J lost 0 bases, V lost 2 bases, and 7 bases had no gene match. CDR1 SGHDN and CDR2 FVKESK come from the germline V gene. As DNA, the CDR3 is TGTGCCAGCAGCCAACCCATTAGCGGGAGGACCTCCTACGAGCAGTACTTC. This gives the protein CASSQPISGRTSYEQYF. The variable domain in full, with the rest retrieved from reference TRBV14 and TRBJ2-7, is EAGVTQFPSHSVIEKGQTVTLRCDPISGHDNLYWYRRVMGKEIKFLLHFVKESKQDESGMPNNRFLAERTGGTYSTLKVQPAELEDSGVYFCASSQPISGRTSYEQYFGPGTRLTVT.

V gene TRBV18 combines with J gene TRBJ2-7; 11 bases line up with TRBD2. Trimming cost V 3 bases and J 4 bases; bases outside gene matches: 8. This CDR3 has 16 amino acids. From germline, CDR1 is KGHSH and CDR2 LQKENI. The CDR3 region has the DNA TGTGCCAGCTCACCCCCGACTAGCGGGATTATTTACGAGCAGTACTTC. Protein: CASSPPTSGIIYEQYF.

The CDR3 nucleotides are TGCGCCAGCAGTCCCCTGGATGTGGACGAGCAGTACTTC. Translating it yields CASSPLDVDEQYF. The chain couples TRBV10-1 to TRBJ2-7; D unclear. Germline V gene lookup returns CDR1 WNHNN and CDR2 SYGVQD (reference sequence). Trimming cost V 5 bases and J 5 bases, with 13 bases left between them. The CDR3 covers 13 residues.

This chain links TRBV2 with TRBJ1-1, with D unresolved. Trimming removed 6 bases at V and 3 bases at J, with 14 bases between. CDR3 size: 14 residues. Germline CDR1 and CDR2: SNHLY and FYNNEI. The CDR3 nucleotides are TGTGCCAGCAGCCGGGTCCCTTGGGACACTGAAGCTTTCTTT. It translates to CASSRVPWDTEAFF. Using reference TRBV2 and TRBJ1-1 for the parts outside the CDR3, the full variable domain is EPEVTQTPSHQVTQMGQEVILRCVPISNHLYFYWYRQILGQKVEFLVSFYNNEISEKSEIFDDQFSVERPDGSNFTLKIRSTKLEDSAMYFCASSRVPWDTEAFFGQGTRLTVV.